This TCR beta chain was profiled in a study of cytomegalovirus exposure and HLA in healthy donors. Study-wide background: A prior study identified 90 million to 120 million unique TCR beta sequences from about 200 million T cells.

Germline V lookup: CDR1 WNHNN, CDR2 SYGVQD (reference sequence). V dropped 7 bases and J dropped 3; count of bases not matched to a gene: 8. This CDR3 has 15 amino acids. With 60 Vbeta and 13 Jbeta primers, the PCR was carried out. TCRdb keeps only in-frame clones here, not all; method: immunoSEQ multiplex PCR. The sample holds around 100,000 clones, 70% to 80% seen once. The chain recombines TRBV10-1 with TRBJ2-3, with 9 bases identical to TRBD2. The receptor was derived from a woman aged 18-29 years in good health and CMV-seropositive. The sample comprised PBMCs. The CDR3 DNA follows: TGCGCCAGCACCGAAGGGCGGGGGGGAACAGATACGCAGTATTTT. Translation gives CASTEGRGGTDTQYF.